These 11 T cell receptor beta chains were sequenced from one sample in a study of cytomegalovirus exposure and HLA in healthy donors. TCRdb keeps only in-frame clones here, not all; method: immunoSEQ multiplex PCR. The data contain over 60,000 clones, approximately 96% of them singletons. The sequenced sample was PBMCs. Receptors originate from a woman between 18 and 29 years old in good health and CMV-seropositive.

CDR3 DNA sequence: TGTGCCAGCAGCATTTTAGATACGCAGTATTTT. This codes for CASSILDTQYF. The V gene is TRBV27, the J gene TRBJ2-3; the D is unclear. The germline V and J ends were trimmed by 6 bases and 5 bases, with 6 bases remaining between them. The CDR3 is 11 residues long. Germline V lookup: CDR1 MNHEY, CDR2 SMNVEV (reference sequence).

J is TRBJ1-1 and V is TRBV7-9, with 9 bases matching TRBD1. Germline CDR1 SEHNR, CDR2 FQNEAQ (reference sequence). The V segment lost 5 bases and the J segment 5 bases; nucleotides outside the gene matches: 6. This CDR3 has 14 amino acids. CDR3 coding DNA: TGTGCCAGCAGCCTGACAGGGGGACATACTGAAGCTTTCTTT. It translates to CASSLTGGHTEAFF. The complete variable domain, with remaining parts taken from reference TRBV7-9 and TRBJ1-1, reads DTGVSQNPRHKITKRGQNVTFRCDPISEHNRLYWYRQTLGQGPEFLTYFQNEAQLEKSRLLSDRFSAERPKGSFSTLEIQRTEQGDSAMYLCASSLTGGHTEAFFGQGTRLTVV.

This rearrangement joins TRBV13 to TRBJ2-7; tentatively, D is TRBD1 (6 bases). There are 14 residues in the CDR3. The germline gives CDR1 PRHDT, CDR2 FYEKMQ (reference sequence). V was shortened by 6 bases and J by 2 bases, with 14 bases between the two germline ends. CDR3 sequence: CASRQNGQPYEQYF. The CDR3 DNA reads as TGTGCCAGCAGACAAAACGGACAGCCCTACGAGCAGTACTTC. The full variable domain, in which reference TRBV13 and TRBJ2-7 provide the parts outside the CDR3, is AAGVIQSPRHLIKEKRETATLKCYPIPRHDTVYWYQQGPGQDPQFLISFYEKMQSDKGSIPDRFSAQQFSDYHSELNMSSLELGDSALYFCASRQNGQPYEQYFGPGTRLTVT.

This clone was seen a handful of times. This chain uses TRBV27 with TRBJ2-3; unclear D gene. Trimming took off 2 bases at V and 0 bases at J, with 6 bases between the two ends. The CDR3 totals 14 residues. The V gene's germline CDR1 is MNHEY and CDR2 SMNVEV (reference sequence). The DNA of the CDR3 is TGTGCCAGCAGTTTAAAACTCAGCACAGATACGCAGTATTTT. Amino acid sequence: CASSLKLSTDTQYF.

This chain uses TRBV6-6 with TRBJ1-2, with 10 bases identical to TRBD1. The germline gives CDR1 MNHNY, CDR2 SVGAGI (reference sequence). Losses at the gene ends were 0 bases for V and 4 bases for J; bases not matched to a gene: 2. The CDR3 is 15 residues long. The CDR3 DNA reads TGTGCCAGCAGTTACTCGGGACAGGGGACCTATGGCTACACCTTC. Translation gives CASSYSGQGTYGYTF.

The chain is built from TRBV10-3 and TRBJ2-7, with D possibly TRBD1 on 5 matching bases. The CDR3 totals 12 residues. Germline CDR1 ENHRY, CDR2 SYGVKD. V lost 4 bases, J lost 3 bases, and 7 bases lay in between. CDR3 sequence: CAISGTGYEQYF. The CDR3 bases are TGTGCCATCAGTGGCACAGGCTACGAGCAGTACTTC.

The chain recombines TRBV27 with TRBJ2-3; the match to TRBD2 covers 16 bases. Trimming removed 4 bases from V and 1 base from J; junction bases left unmatched: 11. Germline assignment: CDR1 MNHEY and CDR2 SMNVEV (reference sequence). CDR3 length equals 20 residues. The CDR3 DNA reads TGTGCCAGCAGTTCCATCGTGGGACTAGCGGGAGGGTGGGGCACAGATACGCAGTATTTT. Amino acid sequence: CASSSIVGLAGGWGTDTQYF.

The chain couples TRBV18 to TRBJ1-1; 8 positions agree with TRBD1. Trimming took 5 bases from V and 0 from J; bases not matched to a gene: 5. Germline V gene data show CDR1 as KGHSH and CDR2 as LQKENI. The CDR3 consists of 15 residues. CDR3 loop: CASSETGALNTEAFF. The CDR3 nucleotides are TGTGCCAGCTCAGAGACAGGGGCACTGAACACTGAAGCTTTCTTT. Full variable domain (missing parts from reference TRBV18 and TRBJ1-1): NAGVMQNPRHLVRRRGQEARLRCSPMKGHSHVYWYRQLPEEGLKFMVYLQKENIIDESGMPKERFSAEFPKEGPSILRIQQVVRGDSAAYFCASSETGALNTEAFFGQGTRLTVV.

CDR3 nucleotides: TGCGCCAGCAGCCAAGGGGACTTATTCACCCTAAATTCCTACGAGCAGTACTTC. It yields the protein CASSQGDLFTLNSYEQYF. The gene calls are TRBV4-1 and TRBJ2-7; weak D call: TRBD2 (6 bases). Trimming stripped 1 base from V and 1 base from J, with 20 bases between. The CDR3 is 18 amino acids. Germline CDR1 reads MGHRA; CDR2 reads YSYEKL.

The V and J genes are TRBV7-9 and TRBJ2-2, with D maybe TRBD1 (5 bases). Per the germline V gene, CDR1 is SEHNR and CDR2 is FQNEAQ (reference sequence). This CDR3 comprises 13 residues. V was shortened by 6 bases and J by 5 bases, with 10 bases between the two germline ends. CDR3: CASSRDRTGELFF. The CDR3 DNA sequence: TGTGCCAGCAGTCGCGACAGAACCGGGGAGCTGTTTTTT.

The chain employs TRBV27 and TRBJ2-7; 10 bases agree with TRBD2. The CDR3 extends over 14 amino acids. Germline lookup yields CDR1 MNHEY and CDR2 SMNVEV (reference sequence). V dropped 2 bases and J dropped 4; count of bases not matched to a gene: 2. DNA of the CDR3: TGTGCCAGCAGTTTAGGTAGCGGGAGGTACGAGCAGTACTTC. Encoded protein: CASSLGSGRYEQYF.